This record covers a single T cell receptor beta chain. Other DNA sequences from this sample encode an identical CDR3 as well. Study processing details: Estimation of nucleated cell counts relied on the amplification of reference gene primers. Clones were read by immunoSEQ multiplex PCR, and TCRdb kept only the in-frame ones, dropping some. V and J calls and clone size come straight from that table; D and trimming were deduced from the DNA. The sample has some 200,000 clones; 84% are singletons. This record comes from a study of blood T cell repertoires in COVID-19. Looking at the study overall: Whether acute or convalescent, the COVID-19 samples came from the United States, Italy and Spain. T cells, B-cell-depleted T cells, or PBMCs supplied cDNA or gDNA.

This CDR3 spans 14 amino acids. Germline V gene sequence: CDR1 MDHEN, CDR2 SYDVKM. V was clipped by 3 bases and J by 2 bases, with 10 bases between them. The V call is TRBV28, the J call TRBJ1-1; TRBD1 might be the D (5 bases). The sequence came from a man in his fifties or sixties with active or convalescent COVID-19. The sequenced material came from peripheral blood. CDR3 bases: TGTGCCAGCAGTTTGAGGGGAGGCAACACTGAAGCTTTCTTT. Translated: CASSLRGGNTEAFF.